The source of this T cell receptor (beta chain) is a study of technical replicates of blood from a few donors. Some clones are missing from TCRdb's copy, which holds only in-frame ones; the method was immunoSEQ multiplex PCR. The sample shows more than 75,000 clones, approximately 94% of them seen only once. From germline, CDR1 is SGDLS and CDR2 YYNGEE. V dropped 4 bases and J dropped 4 bases, with 12 bases sitting between them. This CDR3 has 14 residues. V and J are TRBV9 and TRBJ1-5, with D tentatively TRBD1 (6 bases). The sample consisted of T cells isolated from PBMCs. This TCR came from a human donor in good health. CDR3 DNA: TGTGCCAGCAGCAGCCGGGACAAAAATCAGCCCCAGCATTTT. Translation gives CASSSRDKNQPQHF.